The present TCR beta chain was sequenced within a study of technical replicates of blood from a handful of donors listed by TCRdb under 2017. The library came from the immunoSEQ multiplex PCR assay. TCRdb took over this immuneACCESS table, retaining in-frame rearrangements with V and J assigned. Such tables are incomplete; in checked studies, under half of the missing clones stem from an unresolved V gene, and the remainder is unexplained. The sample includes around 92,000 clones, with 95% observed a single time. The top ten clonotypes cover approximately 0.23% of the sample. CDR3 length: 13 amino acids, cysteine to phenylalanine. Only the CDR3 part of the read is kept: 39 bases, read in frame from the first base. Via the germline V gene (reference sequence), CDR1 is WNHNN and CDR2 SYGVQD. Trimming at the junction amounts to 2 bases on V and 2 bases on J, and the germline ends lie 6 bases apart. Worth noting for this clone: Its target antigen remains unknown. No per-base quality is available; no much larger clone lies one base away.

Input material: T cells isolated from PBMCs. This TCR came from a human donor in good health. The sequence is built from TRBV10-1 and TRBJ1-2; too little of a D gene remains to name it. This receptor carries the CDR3 CASSENGNYGYTF. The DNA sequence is TGCGCCAGCAGTGAGAATGGCAACTATGGCTACACCTTC.